The present T cell receptor beta chain was sequenced within a study of blood T cell repertoires in COVID-19. Profiling relied on immunoSEQ multiplex PCR, and the TCRdb table lists in-frame clones only, not all of them. In the table there are approximately 340,000 clones, more than 70% of which are singletons. Germline CDR1 and CDR2: SEHNR and FQNEAQ (reference sequence). This CDR3 is 15 amino acids long. Unmatched junction bases numbered 5, after V lost 6 bases and J lost 4 bases. The specimen sequenced was peripheral blood. The chain uses TRBV7-9 and TRBJ2-2; 10 bases match TRBD2. This sequence was found in a man aged 25 to 40 with active or convalescent COVID-19. The CDR3: CASSSSGRGTGELFF. The CDR3 DNA reads TGTGCCAGCAGTTCGAGCGGGAGGGGCACCGGGGAGCTGTTTTTT.